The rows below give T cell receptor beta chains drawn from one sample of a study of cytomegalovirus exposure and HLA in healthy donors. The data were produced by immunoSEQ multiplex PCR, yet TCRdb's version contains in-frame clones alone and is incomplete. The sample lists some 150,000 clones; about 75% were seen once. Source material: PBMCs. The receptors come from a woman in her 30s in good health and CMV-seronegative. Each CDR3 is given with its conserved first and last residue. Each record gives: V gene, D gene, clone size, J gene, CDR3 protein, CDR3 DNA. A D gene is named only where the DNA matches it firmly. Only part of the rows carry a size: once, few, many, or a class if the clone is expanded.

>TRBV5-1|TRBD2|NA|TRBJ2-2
CASSFISSGRPGELFF
TGCGCCAGCAGCTTTATTTCCAGCGGGAGACCCGGGGAGCTGTTTTTT
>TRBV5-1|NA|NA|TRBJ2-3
CASSFLASSTDTQYF
TGCGCCAGCAGCTTTTTAGCCTCTAGCACAGATACGCAGTATTTT
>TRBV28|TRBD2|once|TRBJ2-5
CASSSGLAGGRETQYF
TGTGCCAGCAGTTCGGGACTAGCGGGGGGGCGGGAGACCCAGTACTTC
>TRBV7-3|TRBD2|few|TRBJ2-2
CASSLRRGTGELFF
TGTGCCAGCAGCTTAAGGCGGGGGACCGGGGAGCTGTTTTTT
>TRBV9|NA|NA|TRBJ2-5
CASSPRTAQETQYF
TGTGCCAGCAGCCCCCGGACAGCTCAAGAGACCCAGTACTTC
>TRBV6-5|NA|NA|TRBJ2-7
CASSYVAGGYEQYF
TGTGCCAGCAGTTACGTTGCAGGAGGCTACGAGCAGTACTTC
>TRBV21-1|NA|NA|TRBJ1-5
CASSTINRQIYSNQPQHF
TGTGCCAGCAGCACTATAAATCGACAGATTTATAGCAATCAGCCCCAGCATTTT
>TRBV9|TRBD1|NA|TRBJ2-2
CASSVSGTANTGELFF
TGTGCCAGCAGCGTATCCGGGACAGCAAACACCGGGGAGCTGTTTTTT
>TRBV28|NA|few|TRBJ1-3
CASSSYSGNTIYF
TGTGCCAGCAGTTCCTACTCTGGAAACACCATATATTTT
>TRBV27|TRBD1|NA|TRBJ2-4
CASSPRGTGWESKNIQYF
TGTGCCAGCAGTCCGAGGGGGACAGGATGGGAGTCCAAAAACATTCAGTACTTC
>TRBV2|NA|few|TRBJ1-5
CASSATGNQPQHF
TGTGCCAGCAGTGCCACCGGTAATCAGCCCCAGCATTTT
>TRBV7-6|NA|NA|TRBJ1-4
CASSLDPGVGEKLFF
TGTGCCAGCAGCTTAGATCCAGGGGTGGGTGAAAAACTGTTTTTT
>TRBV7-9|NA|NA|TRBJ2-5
CASSPGQGTSGQETQYF
TGTGCCAGCAGCCCGGGACAGGGGACTAGCGGCCAAGAGACCCAGTACTTC
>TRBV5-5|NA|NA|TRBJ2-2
CASSLGGVRSNTGELFF
TGTGCCAGCAGCTTGGGGGGGGTCAGGAGCAACACCGGGGAGCTGTTTTTT
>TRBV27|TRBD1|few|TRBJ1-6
CASSLVMGTGASPLHF
TGTGCCAGCAGTTTAGTCATGGGGACAGGGGCTTCACCCCTCCACTTT
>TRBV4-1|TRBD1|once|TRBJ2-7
CASSQGQGEYEQYF
TGCGCCAGCAGCCAGGGACAGGGCGAGTACGAGCAGTACTTC